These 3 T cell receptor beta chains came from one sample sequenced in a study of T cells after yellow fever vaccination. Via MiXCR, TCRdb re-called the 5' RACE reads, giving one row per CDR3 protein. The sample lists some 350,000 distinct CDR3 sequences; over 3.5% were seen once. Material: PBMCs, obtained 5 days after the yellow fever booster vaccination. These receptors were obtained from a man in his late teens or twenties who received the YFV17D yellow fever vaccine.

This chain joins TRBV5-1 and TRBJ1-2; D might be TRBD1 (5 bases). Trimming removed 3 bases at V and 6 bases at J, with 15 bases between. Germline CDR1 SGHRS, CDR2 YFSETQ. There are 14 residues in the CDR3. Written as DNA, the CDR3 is TGCGCCAGCAGCTGGGGAACAGGTCCCGATGGCTACACCTTC. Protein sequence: CASSWGTGPDGYTF.

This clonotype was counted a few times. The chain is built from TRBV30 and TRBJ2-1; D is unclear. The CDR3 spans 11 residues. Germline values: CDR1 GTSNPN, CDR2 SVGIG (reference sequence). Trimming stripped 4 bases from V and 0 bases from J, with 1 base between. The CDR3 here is CAWNSYNEQFF. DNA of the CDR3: TGTGCCTGGAACTCCTACAATGAGCAGTTCTTC.

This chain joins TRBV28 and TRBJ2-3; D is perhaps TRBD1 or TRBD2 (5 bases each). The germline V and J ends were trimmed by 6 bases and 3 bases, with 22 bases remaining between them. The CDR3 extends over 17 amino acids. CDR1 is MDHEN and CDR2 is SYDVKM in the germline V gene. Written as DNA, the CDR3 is TGTGCCAGCAGCCCTCCGGGGACGATGAGCCAGACAGATACGCAGTATTTT. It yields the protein CASSPPGTMSQTDTQYF.